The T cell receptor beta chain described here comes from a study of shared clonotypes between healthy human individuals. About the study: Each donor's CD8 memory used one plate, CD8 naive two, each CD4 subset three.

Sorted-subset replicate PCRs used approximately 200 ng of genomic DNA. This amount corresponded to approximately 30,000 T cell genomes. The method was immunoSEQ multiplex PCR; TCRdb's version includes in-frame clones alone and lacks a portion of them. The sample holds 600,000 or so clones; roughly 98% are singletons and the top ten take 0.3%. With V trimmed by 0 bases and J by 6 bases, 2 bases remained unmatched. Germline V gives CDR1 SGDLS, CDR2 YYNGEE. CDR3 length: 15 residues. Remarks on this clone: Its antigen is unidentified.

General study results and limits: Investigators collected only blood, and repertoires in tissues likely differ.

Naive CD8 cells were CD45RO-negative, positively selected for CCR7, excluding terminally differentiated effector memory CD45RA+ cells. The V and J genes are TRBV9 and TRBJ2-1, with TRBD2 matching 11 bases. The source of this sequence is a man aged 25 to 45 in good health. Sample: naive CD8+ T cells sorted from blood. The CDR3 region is CASSVGLAGRNEQFF. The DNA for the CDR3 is TGTGCCAGCAGCGTAGGACTAGCGGGACGCAATGAGCAGTTCTTC.